This T cell receptor (beta chain) was observed in a study of Graves' ophthalmopathy and Graves' hyperthyroidism. TCR beta CDR3 amplification used RNA transcripts. HTBI primers were used in a first-round RT-PCR, which preceded a second-round multiplex PCR. TCRdb processed the multiplex PCR reads anew with MiXCR; each CDR3 protein has one entry. The sample has about 740,000 distinct CDR3 sequences, around 40% seen once. Per germline, CDR1 SNHLY and CDR2 FYNNEI. V was shortened by 4 bases and J by 4 bases, with 10 bases between the two germline ends. The CDR3 has 14 residues. This chain uses TRBV2 with TRBJ2-2, with a weak D call TRBD1 (5 bases). Sequencing was performed on peripheral blood. The sequence was obtained from an adult man with Graves' ophthalmopathy. The CDR3 DNA sequence: TGTGCCAGCAGTGTGCAGGGTAGCACCGGGGAGCTGTTTTTT. It codes for CASSVQGSTGELFF.